These T cell receptor beta chains were read from a single sample in a study of T cells in localized non-small cell lung cancer. Sequencing was performed with immunoSEQ multiplex PCR; in TCRdb, only in-frame clones are kept and a portion is missing. Here the sample spans more than 40,000 clones, about 85% being singletons. The sample here was PBMCs, taken before any cancer treatment. These receptors originate from a man aged 35-75 years with stage II lung adenocarcinoma. CDR3s include the opening cysteine and the closing phenylalanine or tryptophan. The D gene is left open where the match is weak. The listing skips clone size in some rows; elsewhere it reads once, few, many or a size class.

cdr3_aa	cdr3_nt	d_call	v_call	j_call	clone_size
CASTLPSSSNQPQHF	TGTGCCAGCACCCTTCCCTCGAGTAGCAATCAGCCCCAGCATTTT	NA	TRBV28	TRBJ1-5	NA
CSVKDMNTEAFF	TGCAGCGTAAAGGATATGAACACTGAAGCTTTCTTT	NA	TRBV29-1	TRBJ1-1	NA
CASSSLNYNEQFF	TGTGCCAGCAGCTCCCTTAACTACAATGAGCAGTTCTTC	NA	TRBV7-2	TRBJ2-1	NA
CASSIDQSGGGYGYTF	TGTGCCAGTAGTATAGATCAGTCAGGGGGAGGCTATGGCTACACCTTC	TRBD1	TRBV19	TRBJ1-2	NA
CASSPTRVEYQETQYF	TGTGCCAGCAGCCCTACAAGAGTGGAGTACCAAGAGACCCAGTACTTC	NA	TRBV9	TRBJ2-5	NA
CASSLHGGSNQPQHF	TGTGCCAGCAGCTTACACGGAGGCAGCAATCAGCCCCAGCATTTT	NA	TRBV7-2	TRBJ1-5	NA
CASSFPELMDSGANVLTF	TGTGCCAGCAGCTTCCCGGAGTTAATGGACTCTGGGGCCAACGTCCTGACTTTC	NA	TRBV7-9	TRBJ2-6	NA
CASNGGSNYNEQFF	TGTGCCAGCAATGGGGGGTCAAACTACAATGAGCAGTTCTTC	NA	TRBV6-5	TRBJ2-1	NA
CASSLAQENTEAFF	TGCGCCAGCAGCTTGGCGCAGGAAAACACTGAAGCTTTCTTT	NA	TRBV5-1	TRBJ1-1	NA
CASRTTGAGNTIYF	TGTGCCAGCAGGACGACAGGGGCTGGAAACACCATATATTTT	TRBD1	TRBV6-1	TRBJ1-3	NA
CATSNEKVGGRIYGYTF	TGTGCCACCAGCAATGAAAAGGTGGGAGGTCGGATCTATGGCTACACCTTC	NA	TRBV15	TRBJ1-2	NA
CASSEDGWAEGYTF	TGTGCCAGCAGTGAAGACGGTTGGGCTGAGGGCTACACCTTC	NA	TRBV6-1	TRBJ1-2	NA
CASSSNREMEAFF	TGTGCCAGCAGCTCCAACAGGGAAATGGAAGCTTTCTTT	NA	TRBV7-8	TRBJ1-1	NA
CASSLDPANTEAFF	TGTGCCAGCTCACTGGATCCCGCGAACACTGAAGCTTTCTTT	NA	TRBV18	TRBJ1-1	few
CASSVGQTGANSPLHF	TGTGCCAGCAGCGTAGGGCAGACAGGGGCTAATTCACCCCTCCACTTT	TRBD1	TRBV9	TRBJ1-6	NA
CASSERDAFF	TGTGCCAGCAGTGAGAGGGACGCTTTCTTT	NA	TRBV2	TRBJ1-1	NA
CASSQEMATDTSYGYTF	TGTGCCAGCAGCCAAGAAATGGCGACAGATACCTCCTATGGCTACACCTTC	NA	TRBV4-2	TRBJ1-2	few
CASSVNDRLAGNTIYF	TGTGCCAGCAGCGTAAACGACAGGCTAGCTGGAAACACCATATATTTT	NA	TRBV9	TRBJ1-3	NA
CASSIEAGGSNTGELFF	TGTGCCAGTAGTATTGAAGCGGGGGGATCGAACACCGGGGAGCTGTTTTTT	TRBD2	TRBV19	TRBJ2-2	NA
CASSLGTGGGTDTQYF	TGTGCCAGCAGCTTGGGGACAGGGGGGGGCACAGATACGCAGTATTTT	TRBD1	TRBV11-2	TRBJ2-3	once
CASSLATTEAFF	TGTGCCAGCAGCTTAGCGACCACTGAAGCTTTCTTT	NA	TRBV7-9	TRBJ1-1	NA
CASSLRLAENTGELFF	TGTGCCAGCAGTTTACGGCTAGCGGAGAACACCGGGGAGCTGTTTTTT	TRBD2	TRBV27	TRBJ2-2	NA
CASSLPAETGAGHNEQFF	TGCGCCAGCAGCTTGCCCGCCGAGACAGGGGCAGGGCACAATGAGCAGTTCTTC	TRBD1	TRBV5-1	TRBJ2-1	NA
CASSVAGGPTGELFF	TGTGCCAGCAGCGTAGCGGGGGGGCCAACCGGGGAGCTGTTTTTT	TRBD2	TRBV9	TRBJ2-2	NA
CASSLDRDYTPEQFF	TGCGCCAGCAGCTTAGATCGCGACTACACTCCCGAGCAGTTCTTC	NA	TRBV5-1	TRBJ2-1	once
CASTPPPTGEGDNEQFF	TGTGCCAGCACCCCACCCCCGACAGGGGAGGGGGACAATGAGCAGTTCTTC	NA	TRBV21-1	TRBJ2-1	NA